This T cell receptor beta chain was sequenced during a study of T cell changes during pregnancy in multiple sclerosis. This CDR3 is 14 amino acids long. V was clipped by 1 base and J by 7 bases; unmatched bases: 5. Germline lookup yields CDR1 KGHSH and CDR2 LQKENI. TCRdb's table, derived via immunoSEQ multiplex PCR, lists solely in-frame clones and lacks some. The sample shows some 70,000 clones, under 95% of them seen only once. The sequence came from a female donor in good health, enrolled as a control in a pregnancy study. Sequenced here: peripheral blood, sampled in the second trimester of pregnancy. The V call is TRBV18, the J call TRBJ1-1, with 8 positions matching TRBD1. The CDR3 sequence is CASSPLQGANEAFF. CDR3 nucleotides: TGTGCCAGCTCACCACTTCAGGGGGCGAATGAAGCTTTCTTT. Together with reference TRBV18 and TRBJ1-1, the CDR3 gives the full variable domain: NAGVMQNPRHLVRRRGQEARLRCSPMKGHSHVYWYRQLPEEGLKFMVYLQKENIIDESGMPKERFSAEFPKEGPSILRIQQVVRGDSAAYFCASSPLQGANEAFFGQGTRLTVV.